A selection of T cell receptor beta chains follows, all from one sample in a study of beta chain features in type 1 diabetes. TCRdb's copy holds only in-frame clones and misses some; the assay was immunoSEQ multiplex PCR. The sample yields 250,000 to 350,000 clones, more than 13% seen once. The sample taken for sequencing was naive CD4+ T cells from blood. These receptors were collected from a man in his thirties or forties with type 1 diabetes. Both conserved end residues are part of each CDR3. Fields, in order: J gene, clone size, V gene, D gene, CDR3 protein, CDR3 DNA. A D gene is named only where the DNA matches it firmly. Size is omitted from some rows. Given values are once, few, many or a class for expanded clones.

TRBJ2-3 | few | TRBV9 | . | CASSPTPRADTQYF | TGTGCCAGCAGTCCCACACCGAGGGCAGATACGCAGTATTTT
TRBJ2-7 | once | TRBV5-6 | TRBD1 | CASSLLGQGGDEQYF | TGTGCCAGCAGCTTGCTGGGACAGGGAGGAGACGAGCAGTACTTC
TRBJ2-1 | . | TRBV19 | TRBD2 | CASSTSGLAPNEQFF | TGTGCCAGTAGTACGTCGGGACTAGCTCCGAATGAGCAGTTCTTC
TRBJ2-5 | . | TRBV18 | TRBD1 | CASSPFDPGQGKETQYF | TGTGCCAGCTCACCTTTCGACCCTGGACAGGGGAAAGAGACCCAGTACTTC
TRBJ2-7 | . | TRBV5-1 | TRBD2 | CASSRQREAYEQYF | TGCGCCAGCAGCCGGCAGCGGGAGGCCTACGAGCAGTACTTC
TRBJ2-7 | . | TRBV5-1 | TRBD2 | CASTELGGSPHEQYF | TGCGCCAGCACCGAGCTGGGCGGGAGCCCCCACGAGCAGTACTTC
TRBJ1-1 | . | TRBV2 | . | CASRANTEAFF | TGTGCCAGCAGGGCGAACACTGAAGCTTTCTTT
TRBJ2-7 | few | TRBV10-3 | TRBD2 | CAIRERERSYEQYF | TGTGCCATCAGGGAGCGGGAGCGCTCCTACGAGCAGTACTTC
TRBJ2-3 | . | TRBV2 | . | CASSVKLDTQYF | TGTGCCAGCAGTGTTAAACTTGATACGCAGTATTTT
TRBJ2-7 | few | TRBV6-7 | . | CASSYSIRNEQYF | TGTGCCAGCAGTTACTCGATCAGGAACGAGCAGTACTTC
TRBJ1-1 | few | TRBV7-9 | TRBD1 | CASSFPGQGDTEAFF | TGTGCCAGCAGCTTTCCGGGACAGGGGGACACTGAAGCTTTCTTT
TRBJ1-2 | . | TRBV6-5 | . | CASSYDGHSNYGYTF | TGTGCCAGCAGTTACGACGGACATTCTAACTATGGCTACACCTTC
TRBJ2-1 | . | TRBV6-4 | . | CASSDSSRFGYNEQFF | TGTGCCAGCAGTGACTCGAGCCGTTTTGGCTACAATGAGCAGTTCTTC
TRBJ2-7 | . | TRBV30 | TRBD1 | CAWNRDRVYLYEQYF | TGTGCCTGGAACCGGGACAGGGTTTATCTGTACGAGCAGTACTTC
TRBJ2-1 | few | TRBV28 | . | CASTRLSPGSYNEQFF | TGTGCCAGCACCCGCCTCAGCCCAGGTTCCTACAATGAGCAGTTCTTC
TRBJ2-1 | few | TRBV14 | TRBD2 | CASSHRTRRVNEQFF | TGTGCCAGCAGCCATAGGACTAGGCGAGTGAATGAGCAGTTCTTC
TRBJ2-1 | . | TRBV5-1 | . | CASSLDLGPYNEQFF | TGCGCCAGCAGCTTGGACCTGGGCCCCTACAATGAGCAGTTCTTC
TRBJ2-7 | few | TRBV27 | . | CASSLAGQVSYEQYF | TGTGCCAGCAGTTTAGCAGGACAAGTCTCCTACGAGCAGTACTTC
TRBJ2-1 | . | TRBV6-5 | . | CASRSGRSYNEQFF | TGTGCCAGCAGAAGCGGGCGCTCCTACAATGAGCAGTTCTTC
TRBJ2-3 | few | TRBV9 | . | CASSREWKGDTQYF | TGTGCCAGCAGTCGGGAGTGGAAAGGCGATACGCAGTATTTT
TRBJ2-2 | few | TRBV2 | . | CASGVGQLSGELFF | TGTGCCAGCGGCGTCGGACAGTTGAGCGGGGAGCTGTTTTTT
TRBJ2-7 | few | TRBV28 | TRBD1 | CASSLVPGQGPHEQYF | TGTGCCAGCAGTCTCGTACCGGGACAGGGGCCCCACGAGCAGTACTTC
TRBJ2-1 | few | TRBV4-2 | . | CASSQTGTSDVREQFF | TGTGCCAGCAGCCAGACCGGGACTTCGGATGTTAGGGAGCAGTTCTTC
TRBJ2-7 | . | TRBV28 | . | CASSLVSGAWEQYF | TGTGCCAGCAGTTTAGTGTCAGGGGCTTGGGAGCAGTACTTC
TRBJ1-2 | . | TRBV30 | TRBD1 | CAGGQNYGYTF | TGTGCCGGGGGACAGAACTATGGCTACACCTTC
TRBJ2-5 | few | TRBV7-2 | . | CASSRTPFQETQYF | TGTGCCAGCAGCAGGACTCCGTTTCAAGAGACCCAGTACTTC
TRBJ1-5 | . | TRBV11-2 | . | CASSSDTYQPQHF | TGTGCCAGCAGCAGTGACACCTATCAGCCCCAGCATTTT
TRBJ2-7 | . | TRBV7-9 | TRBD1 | CASSPPGTGSSYEQYF | TGTGCCAGCAGCCCTCCTGGGACAGGGTCCTCCTACGAGCAGTACTTC
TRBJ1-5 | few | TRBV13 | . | CASSLGARENQPQHF | TGTGCCAGCAGCTTAGGTGCCAGGGAAAATCAGCCCCAGCATTTT
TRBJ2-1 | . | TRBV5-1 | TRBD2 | CASSPTPSGKRGGNEQFF | TGCGCCAGCAGCCCTACTCCTAGCGGGAAAAGGGGTGGGAATGAGCAGTTCTTC
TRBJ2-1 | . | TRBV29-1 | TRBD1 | CSAYQGQGLSGEQFF | TGCAGCGCATATCAGGGACAGGGGCTCTCGGGTGAGCAGTTCTTC
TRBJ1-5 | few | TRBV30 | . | CAWNPPGGGNQPQHF | TGTGCCTGGAATCCCCCCGGGGGGGGCAATCAGCCCCAGCATTTT
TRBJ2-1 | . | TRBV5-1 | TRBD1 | CASSSRDRVYEQFF | TGCGCCAGCAGCTCCCGGGACAGGGTTTATGAGCAGTTCTTC
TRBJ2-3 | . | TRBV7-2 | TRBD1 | CASSPRVGQGLLNTQYF | TGTGCCAGCAGCCCAAGAGTCGGACAGGGGTTACTAAATACGCAGTATTTT
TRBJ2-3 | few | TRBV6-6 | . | CASSPRDTQYF | TGTGCCAGCAGCCCCAGGGATACGCAGTATTTT
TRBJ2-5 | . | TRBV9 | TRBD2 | CASSSAGISGRETQYF | TGTGCCAGCAGCTCAGCAGGGATTAGCGGGAGAGAGACCCAGTACTTC
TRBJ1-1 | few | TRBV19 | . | CASSSGRENTEAFF | TGTGCCAGTAGTAGTGGCAGGGAGAACACTGAAGCTTTCTTT
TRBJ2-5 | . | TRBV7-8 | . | CASSSERVGETQYF | TGTGCCAGCAGTTCAGAGAGGGTGGGAGAGACCCAGTACTTC
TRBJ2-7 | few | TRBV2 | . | CASSEGQESYEQYF | TGTGCCAGCAGTGAAGGACAGGAATCCTACGAGCAGTACTTC
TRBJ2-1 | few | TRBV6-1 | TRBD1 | CASSGEQGRGSGEQFF | TGTGCCAGCAGTGGAGAACAGGGCAGGGGGTCGGGTGAGCAGTTCTTC
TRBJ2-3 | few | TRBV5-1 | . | CASSLGRGLPTTPFEYTQYF | TGCGCCAGCAGCTTGGGGAGAGGTTTGCCAACGACTCCATTCGAATATACGCAGTATTTT
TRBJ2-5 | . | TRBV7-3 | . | CASSPTAGSRETQYF | TGTGCCAGCAGCCCGACGGCGGGCAGCCGAGAGACCCAGTACTTC
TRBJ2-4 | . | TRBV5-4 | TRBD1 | CASSSDPGGFGKNIQYF | TGTGCCAGCAGCTCCGATCCAGGGGGATTCGGCAAAAACATTCAGTACTTC
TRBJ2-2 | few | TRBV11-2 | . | CASSLVLAGFSGELFF | TGTGCCAGCAGCTTAGTATTGGCGGGGTTCTCCGGGGAGCTGTTTTTT
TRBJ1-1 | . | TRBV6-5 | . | CASSYWQGLNTEAFF | TGTGCCAGCAGTTACTGGCAGGGCCTGAACACTGAAGCTTTCTTT
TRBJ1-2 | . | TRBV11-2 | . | CASSRAGEDYGYTF | TGTGCCAGCAGCCGAGCAGGGGAAGACTATGGCTACACCTTC